These T cell receptor beta chains were read from a single sample in a study of blood T cells in healthy people across ages. Each CDR3 protein is one row after TCRdb ran MiXCR on the 5' RACE reads. Of about 650,000 distinct CDR3 sequences listed, about 30% are singletons. Sequenced: blood. These receptors originate from an elderly woman in good health. Both conserved end residues are part of each CDR3. Each record gives: J gene, V gene, D gene, clone size, CDR3 protein, CDR3 DNA. A D gene is named only where the DNA matches it firmly. Not every row has a clone size; where given, it reads once, few, many or a size class.

TRBJ1-1	TRBV6-5	.	.	CVTAREAAEAFF	TGTGTCACCGCAAGAGAGGCCGCTGAAGCTTTCTTT
TRBJ2-3	TRBV7-2	TRBD2	many	CASIHRGGGYLTDTQYF	TGTGCCAGCATCCACCGGGGCGGGGGGTACCTCACAGATACGCAGTATTTT
TRBJ2-7	TRBV30	.	few	CAWSAGMSSYEQYF	TGTGCCTGGAGTGCAGGGATGTCATCCTACGAGCAGTACTTC
TRBJ2-7	TRBV12-3/TRBV12-4	.	once	CASSLLVEPEQYF	TGTGCCAGCAGTTTATTAGTAGAGCCCGAGCAGTACTTC
TRBJ2-4	TRBV7-9	TRBD1	.	CASSLADRAAKNIQYF	TGTGCCAGCAGCTTAGCGGACAGGGCAGCCAAAAACATTCAGTACTTC
TRBJ2-3	TRBV28	.	many	CASRTGRRTDTQYF	TGTGCCAGCAGAACTGGACGGCGCACAGATACGCAGTATTTT
TRBJ2-5	TRBV5-1	.	few	CASSLSGTGNNEQYF	TGCGCCAGCAGCTTGAGCGGGACAGGTAACAATGAGCAGTACTTC
TRBJ2-7	TRBV6-1	.	many	CASSEALGPYSYEQYF	TGTGCCAGCAGTGAAGCACTAGGACCGTACTCCTACGAGCAGTACTTC
TRBJ2-7	TRBV5-1	.	many	CASSILGTSYEQYF	TGCGCCAGCAGCATATTGGGGACCTCCTACGAGCAGTACTTC
TRBJ2-5	TRBV5-1	TRBD2	many	CASSLSLILAGGDGETQYF	TGCGCCAGCAGCTTGTCCCTGATATTAGCGGGGGGTGACGGGGAGACCCAGTACTTC
TRBJ2-5	TRBV20-1	.	.	CSAIPPGSEQYF	TGCAGTGCTATTCCCCCGGGGAGTGAGCAGTACTTC
TRBJ2-7	TRBV20-1	.	.	CSATESHEQYF	TGCAGTGCTACCGAATCCCACGAGCAGTACTTC
TRBJ2-6	TRBV7-2	.	.	CASSFSGTPRVLTF	TGTGCCAGCAGCTTCTCCGGGACCCCAAGGGTCCTGACTTTC
TRBJ1-5	TRBV6-2/TRBV6-3	.	many	CASSYFAGSGNQPQHF	TGTGCCAGCAGTTACTTTGCCGGGAGTGGCAATCAGCCCCAGCATTTT
TRBJ2-2	TRBV7-3	TRBD2	.	CASSRTSGNTGELFF	TGTGCCAGCAGCCGGACTAGCGGAAACACCGGGGAGCTGTTTTTT
TRBJ2-1	TRBV29-1	TRBD1	.	CSVGGQGAYNEQFF	TGCAGCGTTGGGGGACAGGGGGCATACAATGAGCAGTTCTTC
TRBJ2-1	TRBV20-1	.	once	CSAEGRSSYNEQFF	TGCAGTGCTGAGGGGAGGAGCTCCTACAATGAGCAGTTCTTC
TRBJ1-1	TRBV7-2	.	many	CASSREPGNTEAFF	TGTGCCAGCAGCCGCGAGCCAGGGAACACTGAAGCTTTCTTT
TRBJ2-1	TRBV20-1	.	many	CSANPGPRNEQFF	TGCAGTGCTAATCCGGGTCCTAGGAATGAGCAGTTCTTC
TRBJ2-1	TRBV4-2	.	many	CASSLRGERDNEQFF	TGTGCCAGCAGCCTGCGAGGAGAGCGGGACAATGAGCAGTTCTTC
TRBJ2-7	TRBV12-5	TRBD2	many	CASGLGGSGGSNEQYF	TGTGCTAGTGGTTTGGGAGGGTCGGGAGGTTCCAACGAGCAGTACTTC
TRBJ2-4	TRBV7-6	TRBD2	.	CATTPLAGGSGAKNIQYF	TGTGCCACCACGCCTCTAGCGGGAGGCTCAGGGGCCAAAAACATTCAGTACTTC
TRBJ2-7	TRBV14	TRBD2	.	CASSQAVGGSYNEQYF	TGTGCCAGCAGCCAAGCGGTCGGGGGGTCCTACAATGAGCAGTACTTC
TRBJ2-5	TRBV5-1	TRBD1	few	CASSLGGDRFQETQYF	TGCGCCAGCAGCTTGGGGGGGGACAGGTTCCAAGAGACCCAGTACTTC
TRBJ1-2	TRBV5-1	.	many	CASSLEGGLGYGYTF	TGCGCCAGCAGCTTGGAGGGGGGCCTAGGCTATGGCTACACCTTC
TRBJ1-1	TRBV20-1	.	.	CSAPTRDTGGAEAFF	TGCAGTGCTCCAACCCGGGACACCGGGGGAGCTGAAGCTTTCTTT
TRBJ1-2	TRBV20-1	.	many	CSAGHPNYGYTF	TGCAGTGCAGGACATCCTAACTATGGCTACACCTTC
TRBJ2-1	TRBV20-1	.	.	CSARPTSSYNEQFF	TGCAGTGCTAGGCCGACGAGCTCCTACAATGAGCAGTTCTTC
TRBJ1-4	TRBV25-1	.	many	CASSEYADRTNEKLFF	TGTGCCAGCAGTGAATATGCGGACAGAACTAATGAAAAACTGTTTTTT
TRBJ1-2	TRBV9	.	.	CASSLIGGAGYIF	TGTGCCAGCAGCTTAATAGGGGGGGCCGGCTACATCTTC
TRBJ2-1	TRBV19	TRBD1	.	CATKDRGSYNEQFF	TGTGCCACTAAGGACAGGGGTTCCTACAATGAGCAGTTCTTC
TRBJ2-1	TRBV12-3/TRBV12-4	TRBD1	many	CASRTGTGGTYNEQFF	TGTGCCAGCAGAACCGGGACAGGGGGAACCTACAATGAGCAGTTCTTC
TRBJ1-5	TRBV3-1	.	.	CASSLRGAGLNQPQHF	TGTGCCAGCAGCCTTCGAGGGGCAGGGCTCAATCAGCCCCAGCATTTT
TRBJ1-2	TRBV5-1	.	many	CASSETANYGYTF	TGCGCCAGCAGCGAAACAGCTAACTATGGCTACACCTTC
TRBJ1-1	TRBV29-1	.	few	CSARPGGMNTEAFF	TGCAGCGCCCGCCCCGGGGGGATGAACACTGAAGCTTTCTTT
TRBJ1-4	TRBV6-1	.	.	CASSDLGWSANEKRFF	TGTGCCAGCAGTGACCTCGGTTGGTCTGCTAATGAAAAACGGTTTTTT
TRBJ2-1	TRBV11-2	TRBD2	many	CASSPERGGINEQFF	TGTGCCAGCAGCCCCGAGCGGGGGGGCATCAATGAGCAGTTCTTC
TRBJ1-3	TRBV5-6	.	.	CASSLPGPSSGNTIYF	TGTGCCAGCAGTCTGCCGGGACCGAGCTCTGGAAACACCATATATTTT
TRBJ2-3	TRBV20-1	TRBD2	.	CSPDREGTDTQYF	TGCAGTCCGGACCGGGAGGGCACAGATACGCAGTATTTT
TRBJ2-3	TRBV3-1	TRBD2	.	CASSQDLAGVPDTQYF	TGTGCCAGCAGCCAAGATCTGGCGGGAGTCCCAGATACGCAGTATTTT
TRBJ2-3	TRBV11-3	TRBD2	many	CASSFGGVTDTQYF	TGTGCCAGCAGCTTCGGGGGGGTCACAGATACGCAGTATTTT
TRBJ2-1	TRBV7-9	.	.	CASSLDQEYNEQFF	TGTGCCAGCAGCTTAGATCAGGAATACAATGAGCAGTTCTTC
TRBJ2-7	TRBV15	TRBD2	many	CATSPSTGLAGSKGVEQYF	TGTGCCACCAGCCCTTCGACCGGGCTAGCGGGGTCCAAGGGCGTCGAGCAGTACTTC
TRBJ2-1	TRBV7-3	.	.	CASSVSQVSEQFF	TGTGCCAGCAGCGTAAGCCAGGTTAGTGAGCAGTTCTTC
TRBJ2-7	TRBV12-3/TRBV12-4	TRBD2	many	CASSLRRTSGFYEQYF	TGTGCCAGCAGTTTACGGAGGACTAGCGGATTCTACGAGCAGTACTTC
TRBJ2-3	TRBV12-3/TRBV12-4	.	.	CASSFAVTDTQYF	TGTGCCAGCAGTTTCGCGGTCACAGATACGCAGTATTTT
TRBJ2-1	TRBV5-5	TRBD1	many	CASSHGTGKFYNEQFF	TGTGCCAGCAGCCACGGGACAGGGAAATTTTACAATGAGCAGTTCTTC
TRBJ2-7	TRBV10-3	.	few	CAISDQAYEQYF	TGTGCCATCAGTGACCAGGCCTACGAGCAGTACTTC
TRBJ1-5	TRBV5-6	TRBD1	many	CASSLRGPYQPQHF	TGTGCCAGCAGCTTAAGGGGGCCTTATCAGCCCCAGCATTTT
TRBJ1-1	TRBV9	.	few	CASSVAAGVGTEAFF	TGTGCCAGCAGCGTAGCGGCAGGGGTTGGCACTGAAGCTTTCTTT
TRBJ2-1	TRBV5-1	.	.	CAGSLREGDPYNEQFF	TGCGCCGGCAGCTTGAGAGAGGGGGACCCTTACAATGAGCAGTTCTTC
TRBJ2-5	TRBV9	TRBD2	many	CASSSRLAGRETQYF	TGTGCCAGCAGCTCCCGACTAGCGGGGAGGGAGACCCAGTACTTC
TRBJ2-3	TRBV28	.	.	CASSSSTRPTGTQYF	TGTGCCAGCAGTTCCTCGACTAGACCCACAGGTACGCAGTATTTT
TRBJ2-2	TRBV3-1	.	few	CASSPPGLLLGFSGERFF	TGTGCCAGCAGCCCGCCGGGCCTTCTTCTAGGGTTCTCGGGGGAGCGGTTTTTT
TRBJ1-4	TRBV14	.	few	CASSQGGAGKEKLFF	TGTGCCAGCAGCCAAGGTGGGGCTGGGAAGGAAAAACTGTTTTTT
TRBJ2-1	TRBV6-4	TRBD2	.	CASSTGGAYNEQFF	TGTGCCAGCAGCACCGGGGGGGCCTACAATGAGCAGTTCTTC
TRBJ2-7	TRBV20-1	TRBD1	.	CSALTGGHYEQYF	TGCAGTGCCCTGACAGGGGGCCACTACGAGCAGTACTTC
TRBJ2-1	TRBV29-1	TRBD2	.	CSVRMAGGPNEQFF	TGCAGCGTGCGCATGGCGGGAGGGCCTAATGAGCAGTTCTTC
TRBJ2-3	TRBV28	.	many	CASSFEGGAVELADTQYF	TGTGCCAGCAGTTTCGAAGGGGGAGCTGTCGAACTGGCAGATACGCAGTATTTT